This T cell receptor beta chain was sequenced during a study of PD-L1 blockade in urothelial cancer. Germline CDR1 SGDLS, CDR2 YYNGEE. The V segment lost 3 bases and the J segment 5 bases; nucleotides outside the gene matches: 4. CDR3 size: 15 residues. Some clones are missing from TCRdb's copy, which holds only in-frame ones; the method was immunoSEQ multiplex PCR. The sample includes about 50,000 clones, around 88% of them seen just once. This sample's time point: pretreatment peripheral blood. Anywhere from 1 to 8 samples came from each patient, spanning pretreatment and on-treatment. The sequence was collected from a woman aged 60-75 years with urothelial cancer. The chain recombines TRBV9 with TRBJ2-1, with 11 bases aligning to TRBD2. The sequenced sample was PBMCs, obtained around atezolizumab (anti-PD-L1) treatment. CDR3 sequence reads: CASSALAGDNNEQFF. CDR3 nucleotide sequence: TGTGCCAGCAGCGCACTAGCGGGAGATAACAATGAGCAGTTCTTC.